This T cell receptor (beta chain) was profiled in a study of OX40 agonist ivuxolimab in advanced cancers. At the level of the study: Of the participants, approximately 38% had some prior anti-PD-1, anti-PD-L1 or anti-CTLA-4 therapy, which was allowed.

Germline-derived CDR1 and CDR2 are MNHEY and SMNVEV (reference sequence). The germline V and J ends were trimmed by 3 bases and 7 bases, with 10 bases remaining between them. The CDR3 sequence is 13 residues long. Data came from immunoSEQ multiplex PCR; TCRdb stores just in-frame clones and leaves some out. There are about 26,000 clones in the sample; 80% to 90% occur only once, and roughly an eighth lies in the top ten. As to this clone: The antigen remains undetermined.

Study outcomes and limitations: Expanded clones were, on average, more numerous among CD8+ T cells than CD4+. Specificity for antigen went undetermined in the expanded peripheral T cells. At 0.1 to 3.0 mg/kg, CD4+ and CD8+ blood T cells expanded clonally by week 6.

This sequence originates from an adult with an advanced solid tumor such as melanoma, head and neck, liver or kidney cancer. This chain uses TRBV27 with TRBJ1-5, with D possibly being TRBD1 (6 bases). The specimen comprised CD4+ or CD8+ T cells sorted from blood, sampled in a trial of the OX40 agonist ivuxolimab. DNA of the CDR3: TGTGCCAGCAGTTTTGGAGGACAGCAGCCCCAGCATTTT. Residues: CASSFGGQQPQHF.